This passage covers 7 T cell receptor beta chains from one sample sequenced in a study of shared clonotypes between healthy human individuals. Clones were read by immunoSEQ multiplex PCR, and TCRdb kept only the in-frame ones, dropping some. This table has around 600,000 clones, 95% appearing once. Terminally differentiated effector memory CD45RA+ cells were excluded by CCR7 positive selection of CD45RO-negative cells. The sample comprised naive CD8+ T cells sorted from blood. These receptors all stem from a woman aged 25 to 39 in good health.

The V and J genes are TRBV2 and TRBJ2-7, with D perhaps matching TRBD2 (6 bases). V lost 3 bases and J lost 4, with 13 bases in between. The CDR3 consists of 14 residues. Germline CDR1 and CDR2: SNHLY and FYNNEI. The CDR3 is CASSDTRDVYEQYF. The DNA for the CDR3 is TGTGCCAGCAGTGATACGCGGGACGTATACGAGCAGTACTTC.

The chain uses TRBV27 and TRBJ2-3, with 10 bases matching TRBD1. CDR3 length: 17 residues. J was trimmed by 4 bases and V by 4 bases; bases with no gene match: 11. The germline gives CDR1 MNHEY, CDR2 SMNVEV (reference sequence). CDR3 DNA sequence: TGTGCCAGCAGTTCACCCCGGGACAGGGGTAATGCAGATACGCAGTATTTT. Its translation is CASSSPRDRGNADTQYF.

The chain employs TRBV4-1 and TRBJ1-5; D is possibly TRBD1 (5 bases). Germline assignment: CDR1 MGHRA and CDR2 YSYEKL. The CDR3 sequence is 16 residues long. V was cut by 3 bases and J by 5 bases, with 17 bases left in between. For the CDR3, the DNA is TGCGCCAGCAGCCATCCCGGGGGGGGAAGTCATCAGCCCCAGCATTTT. Protein sequence: CASSHPGGGSHQPQHF.

J is TRBJ2-1 and V is TRBV10-3; 8 nucleotides align to TRBD1. V lost 0 bases and J lost 15; bases outside the gene matches: 7. The CDR3 runs 13 residues. In germline, CDR1 is ENHRY, CDR2 SYGVKD. The CDR3: CAISESMDRVTFF. In nucleotides, the CDR3 is TGTGCCATCAGTGAGTCGATGGACAGGGTGACGTTCTTC.

The gene calls are TRBV5-4 and TRBJ1-1, with 8 bases matching TRBD1. V dropped 0 bases and J dropped 4; count of bases not matched to a gene: 5. The CDR3 totals 15 residues. From germline, CDR1 is SGHNT and CDR2 YYREEE (reference sequence). The CDR3 region is CASSLGTGGGTEAFF. The CDR3, as DNA: TGTGCCAGCAGCTTGGGCACAGGGGGTGGCACTGAAGCTTTCTTT.

The chain carries TRBV7-9 and TRBJ2-1, with a weak D call TRBD2 (6 bases). V dropped 0 bases and J dropped 7 bases, with 19 bases sitting between them. The germline V gene encodes CDR1 SEHNR and CDR2 FQNEAQ (reference sequence). The CDR3 has 17 residues. CDR3 loop: CASSLAVGRGWLNEQFF. The CDR3 nucleotides are TGTGCCAGCAGCTTAGCGGTGGGGCGGGGCTGGTTGAATGAGCAGTTCTTC.

V is TRBV7-6 and J is TRBJ2-1; D unclear. The CDR3 extends over 13 amino acids. Germline-derived CDR1 and CDR2 are SGHVS and FNYEAQ. Trimming pared 5 bases from V and 4 bases from J, leaving 9 bases between. DNA of the CDR3: TGTGCCAGCAGCCCGGACCATTACAATGAGCAGTTCTTC. Protein sequence: CASSPDHYNEQFF.